The next 21 T cell receptor beta chains were all read from a single sample in a study of cytomegalovirus exposure and HLA in healthy donors. PCR amplification relied on 60 Vbeta primers (plus 13 Jbeta primers). The table came from immunoSEQ multiplex PCR; TCRdb's copy has only in-frame clones and leaves some out. The sample lists 110,000 or so clones; over 60% were seen once. Sequenced input: PBMCs. These receptors were taken from a man between 40 and 49 years old in good health and CMV-seropositive.

V usage is TRBV7-9 and J usage is TRBJ2-7, with D possibly being TRBD2 (5 bases). The CDR3 is 12 amino acids. Trimming took 4 bases from V and 6 from J, leaving 10 bases between them. Germline CDR1 and CDR2: SEHNR and FQNEAQ (reference sequence). DNA for the CDR3: TGTGCCAGCAGCTCGGGTGCGGGCGAGCAGTACTTC. It is translated as CASSSGAGEQYF. Based on the CDR3 plus reference TRBV7-9 and TRBJ2-7, the full variable domain is DTGVSQNPRHKITKRGQNVTFRCDPISEHNRLYWYRQTLGQGPEFLTYFQNEAQLEKSRLLSDRFSAERPKGSFSTLEIQRTEQGDSAMYLCASSSGAGEQYFGPGTRLTVT.

The J gene is TRBJ1-1, the V gene TRBV6-6; D perhaps matches TRBD1 (6 bases). The length of the CDR3 is 15 residues. Trimming removed 6 bases from V and 5 bases from J, with 19 bases in between. CDR1 and CDR2 (germline): MNHNY, SVGAGI (reference sequence). Here the CDR3 reads CASSPDLGHQTEAFF. The DNA of the CDR3 is TGTGCCAGCAGCCCCGATTTGGGACACCAGACTGAAGCTTTCTTT.

The chain joins TRBV6-5 to TRBJ1-2, with D tentatively TRBD1 (6 bases). CDR1 and CDR2 (germline): MNHEY, SVGAGI. This CDR3 contains 15 residues. The V end lost 5 bases, the J end lost 7 bases, and 20 bases lay between the germline ends. CDR3 DNA sequence: TGTGCCAGCAGTACCACGTATAGCCAGGGGAGTGGCTACACCTTC. It yields the protein CASSTTYSQGSGYTF.

V is TRBV6-1 and J is TRBJ1-4, with unresolved D. The CDR3 covers 14 residues. Germline V lookup: CDR1 MNHNS, CDR2 SASEGT. V lost 6 bases and J lost 7, with 15 bases in between. CDR3 loop: CASRLTSSAEKLFF. CDR3 coding DNA: TGTGCCAGCAGACTGACAAGCTCCGCTGAAAAACTGTTTTTT.

CDR3 nucleotide sequence: TGTGCCAGCAGCGTATCACAGGGAAACACCATATATTTT. It translates to CASSVSQGNTIYF. V is TRBV7-2 and J is TRBJ1-3, with D uncertain. This CDR3 spans 13 amino acids. CDR1 and CDR2 from the germline V gene are SGHTA and FQGNSA. V lost 5 bases, J lost 4 bases, and 9 bases lay in between.

The V gene is TRBV25-1, the J gene TRBJ2-5, with a tentative D call TRBD1 (6 bases). The CDR3 spans 13 residues. Trimming removed 6 bases from V and 4 bases from J, with 12 bases in between. The germline V gene encodes CDR1 MGHDK and CDR2 SYGVNS. CDR3 sequence reads: CASSTGSGETQYF. Written as DNA, the CDR3 is TGTGCCAGCAGCACAGGGTCGGGAGAGACCCAGTACTTC.

The chain couples TRBV6-1 to TRBJ2-6, with unresolved D. The CDR3 is 14 residues long. The V gene lost 6 bases and the J gene lost 1 base, with 7 bases spanning the gap. CDR1 is MNHNS and CDR2 is SASEGT in the germline V gene. The CDR3 DNA reads TGTGCCAGCAGGAGATTATCTGGGGCCAACGTCCTGACTTTC. Protein: CASRRLSGANVLTF.

This clone was seen a handful of times. The genes are TRBV5-1 and TRBJ2-2; the D gene is possibly TRBD2 (6 bases). Germline V gives CDR1 SGHRS, CDR2 YFSETQ. V lost 4 bases to trimming and J lost 6 bases, with 10 bases between them. The CDR3 totals 13 residues. CDR3: CASSGREAGELFF. In DNA form, the CDR3 reads TGCGCCAGCAGCGGAAGGGAGGCCGGGGAGCTGTTTTTT.

The chain combines TRBV6-1 with TRBJ2-7; 7 positions agree with TRBD1. There are 15 residues in the CDR3. Germline lookup yields CDR1 MNHNS and CDR2 SASEGT. V lost 3 bases to trimming and J lost 4 bases; unmatched junction nucleotides: 9. CDR3 nucleotides: TGTGCCAGCAGTGAGCCGAGACAGGGATCATACGAGCAGTACTTC. Its translation is CASSEPRQGSYEQYF.

This clone occurred a few times. The chain couples TRBV6-1 to TRBJ2-5; D perhaps matches TRBD1 (6 bases). The germline CDR1 and CDR2 sequences are MNHNS and SASEGT. The CDR3 spans 13 residues. Trimming took off 4 bases at V and 4 bases at J, with 10 bases between the two ends. The CDR3 bases are TGTGCCAGCAGTGGGGGGCTAGCAGAGACCCAGTACTTC. Its protein is CASSGGLAETQYF.

The CDR3 nucleotides read TGTGCCAGCAGCTCTCAACTTCCTCAGGGCTACACAGATACGCAGTATTTT. Protein product: CASSSQLPQGYTDTQYF. The chain employs TRBV7-9 and TRBJ2-3, with a tentative D call TRBD1 (5 bases). This CDR3 region has 17 residues. Germline loops: CDR1 SEHNR, CDR2 FQNEAQ (reference sequence). The V end was cut by 4 bases, the J end by 2 bases, with 19 bases between.

The rearrangement joins TRBV18 to TRBJ1-3; D ambiguous. Germline V gene sequence: CDR1 KGHSH, CDR2 LQKENI. This CDR3 has 14 amino acids. Trimming took off 3 bases at V and 1 base at J, with 7 bases between the two ends. CDR3 bases: TGTGCCAGCTCACCTGAGACTTCTGGAAACACCATATATTTT. It encodes CASSPETSGNTIYF.

The V and J genes are TRBV5-4 and TRBJ1-2, with 11 bases identical to TRBD1. Trimming took 5 bases from V and 4 from J; bases not matched to a gene: 7. CDR3 length: 15 residues. In germline, CDR1 is SGHNT, CDR2 YYREEE (reference sequence). Here the CDR3 DNA reads TGTGCCAGCAGTTGGGGACAGGGGGGATCCTATGGCTACACCTTC. Its protein product is CASSWGQGGSYGYTF. The full variable domain, rest sourced from reference TRBV5-4 and TRBJ1-2, is ETGVTQSPTHLIKTRGQQVTLRCSSQSGHNTVSWYQQALGQGPQFIFQYYREEENGRGNFPPRFSGLQFPNYSSELNVNALELDDSALYLCASSWGQGGSYGYTFGSGTRLTVV.

The gene calls are TRBV4-2 and TRBJ2-5; 13 positions agree with TRBD2. The CDR3 runs to 19 residues. The V gene end was trimmed by 2 bases and the J gene end by 2 bases; junction bases not matched to a gene: 11. Germline CDR1 is LGHNA and CDR2 is YNFKEQ. The CDR3 DNA follows: TGTGCCAGCAGCCAAAACCCGGGACTAGCGGGGAATCCACAAGAGACCCAGTACTTC. Translating it yields CASSQNPGLAGNPQETQYF.

This rearrangement joins TRBV7-8 to TRBJ2-3, with 9 bases aligning to TRBD2. CDR3 size: 20 residues. J lost 2 bases, V lost 1 base, and 16 bases had no gene match. From germline, CDR1 is SGHVS and CDR2 FQNEAQ. The CDR3 region is CASSLEVSGTSHPDTDTQYF. The CDR3 coding sequence is TGTGCCAGCAGCTTAGAGGTGAGCGGGACTAGCCACCCCGACACAGATACGCAGTATTTT.

This chain uses TRBV5-1 with TRBJ2-3, with TRBD1 as a possible D gene (6 bases). Trimming removed 1 base from V and 2 bases from J, with 14 bases in between. This CDR3 is built from 16 residues. Looked up from germline, CDR1 is SGHRS and CDR2 is YFSETQ. The CDR3 is CASSLQDRRPTDTQYF. CDR3 sequence (DNA): TGCGCCAGCAGCTTGCAGGACAGACGTCCCACAGATACGCAGTATTTT.

The rearrangement links TRBV11-2 to TRBJ2-5; the D gene is possibly TRBD2 (6 bases). Germline CDR1 SGHAT, CDR2 FQNNGV. V lost 1 base and J 4 bases, leaving 22 bases between the germline ends. CDR3 size: 18 residues. Here the CDR3 DNA reads TGTGCCAGCAGCTTAGGGGCCAGACTAGTTGGATTTAGAGAGACCCAGTACTTC. Translated: CASSLGARLVGFRETQYF.

There are a few counts of this clone. This chain connects TRBV28 to TRBJ1-2; D call uncertain. Trimming removed 2 bases at V and 1 base at J, with 14 bases between. CDR1 is MDHEN, CDR2 SYDVKM, per germline. CDR3 size: 16 residues. CDR3 amino acids: CASSLETGGLNYGYTF. The CDR3 DNA follows: TGTGCCAGCAGTTTAGAGACGGGAGGACTTAACTATGGCTACACCTTC.

The J gene is TRBJ1-3, the V gene TRBV18; TRBD1 is a possible D gene (6 bases). Trimming took off 3 bases at V and 0 bases at J, with 18 bases between the two ends. Germline V gene sequence: CDR1 KGHSH, CDR2 LQKENI. The CDR3 length is 18 residues. The chain's CDR3 is CASSPTTTTGSSGNTIYF. The DNA for the CDR3 is TGTGCCAGCTCACCCACGACCACAACAGGGAGCTCTGGAAACACCATATATTTT.

The CDR3 nucleotides read TGTGCCAGCAGCTTTCGTGGGACAGGACTTAATTCACCCCTCCACTTT. It is translated as CASSFRGTGLNSPLHF. The V and J genes are TRBV11-1 and TRBJ1-6; 8 nucleotides agree with TRBD1. From germline, CDR1 is SGHAT and CDR2 FQDESV (reference sequence). J gave up 6 bases and V 3 bases, and 7 bases lay outside the gene matches. The CDR3 is 16 residues long.

This sequence joins TRBV6-5 and TRBJ2-5; TRBD1 aligns across 8 bases. The CDR3 loop spans 15 amino acids. CDR1 MNHEY and CDR2 SVGAGI come from the germline V gene. V shed 8 bases, J shed 3 bases, and the junction held 11 bases outside the gene matches. The CDR3 region has the DNA TGTGCCAGCCGCTTCCAGGGGGCTGGCGAAGAGACCCAGTACTTC. Translating gives CASRFQGAGEETQYF.